The present T cell receptor (beta chain) was sequenced within a study of cytomegalovirus exposure and HLA in healthy donors. Study in general: An early data release held tens of millions of unique TCRs from HLA-typed donors.

In nominal health when sampled, donors likely had unrecorded immune exposures nonetheless. With regard to this clone: Its antigen is undetermined.

Study outcomes and limitations: Based on reports, TCR beta sequences accurately predicted HLA-A and HLA-B alleles for most subjects. Some TCR beta chains (roughly 150 of them) were listed as cytomegalovirus-associated.

Primers included in the PCR were 60 Vbeta and 13 Jbeta primers. Clones were read by immunoSEQ multiplex PCR, and TCRdb kept only the in-frame ones, dropping some. The sample spans 130,000 or so clones; the ten largest clones claim 2.2%. The specimen sequenced was PBMCs. The clonotype comes from a woman in her late teens or twenties in good health and CMV-seronegative.

CDR3 sequence (DNA): TGTGCCAGCAGCGCCCCCTCGACAGTTCAGAACTATGGCTACACCTTC. It is translated as CASSAPSTVQNYGYTF. The chain combines TRBV9 with TRBJ1-2; a weak D match, TRBD1 (5 bases). V lost 3 bases to trimming and J lost 2 bases, with 17 bases between them. CDR1 is SGDLS, CDR2 YYNGEE, per germline. This CDR3 comprises 16 residues.